Following are 15 T cell receptor beta chains from one sample sequenced in a study of control samples from healthy donors and cancer patients. TCRdb keeps only in-frame clones here, not all; method: immunoSEQ multiplex PCR. This table has approximately 220,000 clones, roughly 94% appearing once. Sample: blood. The receptor source for this set is a man aged 45-65 years in good health.

The chain combines TRBV27 with TRBJ2-6; the D gene is possibly TRBD1 (6 bases). The ends were cut back, 6 bases at V and 0 bases at J, with 9 bases in the middle. The germline CDR1 and CDR2 sequences are MNHEY and SMNVEV (reference sequence). This CDR3 has 15 residues. CDR3 amino acids: CASRRTDSGANVLTF. CDR3 nucleotide sequence: TGTGCCAGCAGGCGGACAGACTCTGGGGCCAACGTCCTGACTTTC. Combining the CDR3 with reference TRBV27 and TRBJ2-6 gives the whole variable domain EAQVTQNPRYLITVTGKKLTVTCSQNMNHEYMSWYRQDPGLGLRQIYYSMNVEVTDKGDVPEGYKVSRKEKRNFPLILESPSPNQTSLYFCASRRTDSGANVLTFGAGSRLTVL.

The chain joins TRBV28 to TRBJ1-2; D gene uncertain. The CDR3 totals 12 residues. Trimming took off 6 bases at V and 5 bases at J, with 10 bases between the two ends. Germline CDR1 and CDR2: MDHEN and SYDVKM. The CDR3 DNA is TGTGCCAGCAGCCCGACTGATTATGGCTACACCTTC. This codes for CASSPTDYGYTF.

This clone was counted a single time. J is TRBJ1-6 and V is TRBV5-5, with 7 bases that match TRBD1. Germline V gene lookup returns CDR1 SGHKS and CDR2 YYEKEE (reference sequence). The V and J ends lost 3 bases and 5 bases, in that order; junction bases with no gene match: 2. CDR3 length: 14 amino acids. CDR3 in DNA: TGTGCCAGCAGCTATGGGACAGATAATTCACCCCTCCACTTT. Translated: CASSYGTDNSPLHF.

This chain uses TRBV10-1 with TRBJ1-1; D remains ambiguous. The V and J ends lost 5 bases and 5 bases respectively, with 6 bases between them. There are 11 residues in the CDR3. Germline V CDR1 and CDR2: WNHNN, SYGVQD (reference sequence). CDR3 residues: CASSRGTEAFF. CDR3 nucleotides: TGCGCCAGCAGTCGGGGAACTGAAGCTTTCTTT.

This clone appeared a single time. The chain has TRBV30 and TRBJ1-2; maybe TRBD1 (5 bases). The CDR3 runs to 14 residues. Germline loops: CDR1 GTSNPN, CDR2 SVGIG (reference sequence). V was shortened by 0 bases and J by 4 bases, with 12 bases between the two germline ends. CDR3 region: CAWSVQLQGYGYTF. In DNA form, the CDR3 reads TGTGCCTGGAGTGTACAACTCCAGGGCTATGGCTACACCTTC. The full variable domain, in which reference TRBV30 and TRBJ1-2 provide the parts outside the CDR3, is SQTIHQWPATLVQPVGSPLSLECTVEGTSNPNLYWYRQAAGRGLQLLFYSVGIGQISSEVPQNLSASRPQDRQFILSSKKLLLSDSGFYLCAWSVQLQGYGYTFGSGTRLTVV.

Regarding this clone: Other DNA sequences of this sample code for an identical CDR3. V usage is TRBV7-2 and J usage is TRBJ2-5; no reliable D call. CDR3 length: 11 amino acids. V was shortened by 5 bases and J by 4 bases, with 5 bases between the two germline ends. Germline CDR1 and CDR2: SGHTA and FQGNSA. CDR3 sequence (DNA): TGTGCCAGCAGCCCCAGAGAGACCCAGTACTTC. It encodes CASSPRETQYF.

This CDR3 is CASSLGTDSNQPQHF. CDR3 coding DNA: TGTGCCAGCTCACTTGGGACAGATAGCAATCAGCCCCAGCATTTT. The chain links TRBV18 to TRBJ1-5; 7 bases line up with TRBD1. V trimming: 4 bases; J trimming: 0 bases; junction bases outside the gene matches: 3. The CDR3 runs to 15 residues. Per germline, CDR1 KGHSH and CDR2 LQKENI.

This clone was observed once. The genes are TRBV19 and TRBJ1-5; 10 bases match TRBD1. The CDR3 loop spans 15 amino acids. Germline values: CDR1 LNHDA, CDR2 SQIVND (reference sequence). V trimming: 2 bases; J trimming: 6 bases; junction bases outside the gene matches: 4. The DNA of the CDR3 is TGTGCCAGTAGTATAAGGCGGGACAGGGGTCAGCCCCAGCATTTT. It yields the protein CASSIRRDRGQPQHF.

The genes are TRBV19 and TRBJ1-3; no firm D call. This CDR3 region has 14 residues. CDR1 is LNHDA, CDR2 SQIVND, per germline (reference sequence). The V gene lost 7 bases and the J gene lost 2 bases, with 12 bases spanning the gap. CDR3 sequence reads: CASIQWSTGNTIYF. Written as DNA, the CDR3 is TGTGCCAGTATTCAATGGTCCACTGGAAACACCATATATTTT.

This clone has only one observation. This chain links TRBV7-2 with TRBJ2-6; D not resolved. Germline-derived CDR1 and CDR2 are SGHTA and FQGNSA. V lost 5 bases and J lost 0, with 5 bases in between. This CDR3 has 14 amino acids. The chain's CDR3 is CASSPDSGANVLTF. The CDR3 DNA reads as TGTGCCAGCAGCCCAGACTCTGGGGCCAACGTCCTGACTTTC. The full variable domain, its missing parts supplied by reference TRBV7-2 and TRBJ2-6, is GAGVSQSPSNKVTEKGKDVELRCDPISGHTALYWYRQSLGQGLEFLIYFQGNSAPDKSGLPSDRFSAERTGGSVSTLTIQRTQQEDSAVYLCASSPDSGANVLTFGAGSRLTVL.

V gene TRBV6-5 combines with J gene TRBJ2-7, with TRBD1 matching 9 bases. The length of the CDR3 is 14 residues. From germline, CDR1 is MNHEY and CDR2 SVGAGI. Losses at the gene ends were 3 bases for V and 3 bases for J; bases not matched to a gene: 3. The CDR3 loop is CASSYGTGLYEQYF. The CDR3 nucleotides read TGTGCCAGCAGTTATGGGACAGGGCTCTACGAGCAGTACTTC.

This rearrangement joins TRBV6-5 to TRBJ1-2, with a tentative D call TRBD1 (5 bases). The V and J ends lost 5 bases and 8 bases respectively, with 18 bases between them. There are 14 residues in the CDR3. Germline loops: CDR1 MNHEY, CDR2 SVGAGI. The CDR3: CASSQGRSPGGYTF. The CDR3 coding sequence is TGTGCCAGCAGTCAGGGACGGTCCCCAGGAGGCTACACCTTC.

The V call is TRBV5-4, the J call TRBJ1-6; D remains unclear. This CDR3 region has 13 residues. Trimming took off 0 bases at V and 8 bases at J, with 6 bases between the two ends. Germline CDR1 is SGHNT and CDR2 is YYREEE (reference sequence). CDR3 protein: CASSLVRDSPLHF. The DNA of the CDR3 is TGTGCCAGCAGCTTGGTGCGGGATTCACCCCTCCACTTT.

The J gene is TRBJ1-1, the V gene TRBV4-3; D unresolved. The CDR3 is made up of 15 amino acids. Germline V gene sequence: CDR1 LGHNA, CDR2 YSLEER. With 0 bases removed from V and 2 bases from J, the gap between germline ends came to 10 bases. The CDR3 protein is CASSQDFPLNTEAFF. The CDR3 DNA is TGCGCCAGCAGCCAAGATTTCCCCCTAAACACTGAAGCTTTCTTT.

The chain employs TRBV6-6 and TRBJ2-1; D could derive from TRBD1 or TRBD2 (7 bases each). This CDR3 is 15 amino acids long. The V and J ends lost 7 bases and 0 bases respectively, with 13 bases between them. CDR1 and CDR2 from the germline V gene are MNHNY and SVGAGI (reference sequence). This CDR3 is CASTQGGGSYNEQFF. The CDR3 nucleotides read TGTGCCAGCACCCAGGGGGGGGGCTCCTACAATGAGCAGTTCTTC.